These T cell receptor beta chains were read from a single sample in a study of cytomegalovirus exposure and HLA in healthy donors. Clones were read by immunoSEQ multiplex PCR, and TCRdb kept only the in-frame ones, dropping some. The table shows approximately 88,000 clones, with 80% occurring only once. The specimen was PBMCs. These receptor sequences come from a man aged 18 to 35 in good health and CMV-seronegative. Both conserved end residues are part of each CDR3. Fields, in order: D gene, clone size, J gene, V gene, CDR3 protein, CDR3 DNA. D genes are given only for firm matches. Size is stated for part of the rows, as once, few or many counts, or as a class when the clone is expanded.

D: TRBD1
size: once
J: TRBJ2-5
V: TRBV7-9
CDR3: CSSSSRDSLVLETQYF
DNA: TGTTCCAGCAGCTCCCGGGACAGTCTGGTGTTGGAGACCCAGTACTTC

D: .
size: .
J: TRBJ1-5
V: TRBV4-1
CDR3: CASSQGSDQPQHF
DNA: TGCGCCAGCAGCCAGGGTAGCGATCAGCCCCAGCATTTT

D: .
size: once
J: TRBJ1-4
V: TRBV15
CDR3: CATSGVGVGPPTTNEKLFF
DNA: TGTGCCACCAGCGGAGTAGGAGTAGGCCCACCTACAACTAATGAAAAACTGTTTTTT

D: .
size: once
J: TRBJ1-5
V: TRBV4-2
CDR3: CASSQDRGVGQPQHF
DNA: TGTGCCAGCAGCCAAGATCGGGGGGTGGGGCAGCCCCAGCATTTT

D: TRBD1
size: .
J: TRBJ1-1
V: TRBV30
CDR3: CAWSTDRGTEAFF
DNA: TGTGCCTGGAGTACAGACAGGGGCACTGAAGCTTTCTTT

D: TRBD1
size: .
J: TRBJ1-2
V: TRBV14
CDR3: CASRKTGTANYGYTF
DNA: TGTGCCAGCAGGAAGACAGGGACAGCTAACTATGGCTACACCTTC

D: TRBD1
size: .
J: TRBJ2-4
V: TRBV7-9
CDR3: CASSLGQGAQNIQYF
DNA: TGTGCCAGCAGCCTCGGACAGGGGGCCCAAAACATTCAGTACTTC

D: TRBD2
size: .
J: TRBJ2-1
V: TRBV5-1
CDR3: CASSLASGGWNEQFF
DNA: TGCGCCAGCAGCTTGGCTAGCGGGGGGTGGAATGAGCAGTTCTTC

D: .
size: .
J: TRBJ1-6
V: TRBV18
CDR3: CASSPMEDRNSPLHF
DNA: TGTGCCAGCTCACCTATGGAGGACAGAAATTCACCCCTCCACTTT

D: .
size: .
J: TRBJ2-5
V: TRBV6-6
CDR3: CASSYINGGQETQYF
DNA: TGTGCCAGCAGTTATATCAACGGGGGGCAGGAGACCCAGTACTTC

D: .
size: .
J: TRBJ1-2
V: TRBV4-1
CDR3: CASSPWDGGDYGYTF
DNA: TGCGCCAGCAGCCCCTGGGACGGGGGTGACTATGGCTACACCTTC

D: .
size: .
J: TRBJ1-1
V: TRBV7-6
CDR3: CASSRDTNTEAFF
DNA: TGTGCCAGCAGCCGGGACACGAACACTGAAGCTTTCTTT

D: TRBD1
size: few
J: TRBJ2-1
V: TRBV7-9
CDR3: CASSARDRGLNEQFF
DNA: TGTGCCAGCAGCGCCCGGGACAGGGGATTGAATGAGCAGTTCTTC

D: .
size: once
J: TRBJ1-6
V: TRBV5-6
CDR3: CASSLGRGGGSPLHF
DNA: TGTGCCAGCAGCTTGGGTAGGGGCGGCGGTTCACCCCTCCACTTT

D: TRBD1
size: few
J: TRBJ1-2
V: TRBV19
CDR3: CASSIGTGWLYGYTF
DNA: TGTGCCAGTAGTATAGGGACAGGTTGGCTCTATGGCTACACCTTC

D: TRBD1
size: .
J: TRBJ1-4
V: TRBV7-8
CDR3: CASSLAGQTKKLFF
DNA: TGTGCCAGCAGCTTAGCGGGACAGACTAAAAAACTGTTTTTT

D: .
size: .
J: TRBJ1-5
V: TRBV9
CDR3: CASSVGGQGYQPQHF
DNA: TGTGCCAGCAGCGTAGGGGGCCAAGGATATCAGCCCCAGCATTTT

D: TRBD1
size: .
J: TRBJ1-1
V: TRBV7-8
CDR3: CASSSYAWDRGRHTEAFF
DNA: TGTGCCAGCAGCTCCTACGCCTGGGACAGGGGACGACACACTGAAGCTTTCTTT

D: TRBD2
size: few
J: TRBJ2-5
V: TRBV6-6
CDR3: CASSSSGTSQETQYF
DNA: TGTGCCAGCAGTTCCTCCGGGACTAGCCAAGAGACCCAGTACTTC

D: .
size: .
J: TRBJ2-7
V: TRBV5-1
CDR3: CASSVGEVGSYEQYF
DNA: TGCGCCAGCAGCGTGGGGGAGGTCGGAAGTTACGAGCAGTACTTC

D: .
size: .
J: TRBJ1-1
V: TRBV10-3
CDR3: CAIRGAGDTEAFF
DNA: TGTGCCATCAGGGGAGCGGGGGACACTGAAGCTTTCTTT

D: TRBD2
size: .
J: TRBJ2-1
V: TRBV7-2
CDR3: CASSPTSGPYNEQFF
DNA: TGTGCCAGCAGCCCGACTAGCGGACCCTACAATGAGCAGTTCTTC

D: .
size: .
J: TRBJ2-7
V: TRBV11-2
CDR3: CASSLELRDEQYF
DNA: TGTGCCAGCAGCTTAGAGCTACGAGACGAGCAGTACTTC

D: TRBD1
size: .
J: TRBJ2-7
V: TRBV5-6
CDR3: CASSSGQYYEQYF
DNA: TGTGCCAGCAGCTCGGGACAGTACTACGAGCAGTACTTC

D: .
size: .
J: TRBJ1-2
V: TRBV9
CDR3: CASSVEEVANYGYTF
DNA: TGTGCCAGCAGCGTAGAGGAGGTGGCGAACTATGGCTACACCTTC

D: .
size: .
J: TRBJ2-7
V: TRBV11-2
CDR3: CASSRGHEQYF
DNA: TGTGCCAGCAGCAGGGGCCACGAGCAGTACTTC

D: TRBD1
size: .
J: TRBJ1-1
V: TRBV12-5
CDR3: CASGPPQGAGTSEAFF
DNA: TGTGCTAGTGGTCCTCCTCAGGGGGCAGGGACCTCTGAAGCTTTCTTT

D: .
size: few
J: TRBJ1-1
V: TRBV29-1
CDR3: CSVEASGGWGTEAFF
DNA: TGCAGCGTTGAAGCTTCCGGAGGATGGGGCACTGAAGCTTTCTTT

D: .
size: .
J: TRBJ2-1
V: TRBV21-1
CDR3: CASSKSSSGGGTYNEQFF
DNA: TGTGCCAGCAGCAAAAGCTCTAGCGGGGGGGGAACCTACAATGAGCAGTTCTTC

D: .
size: .
J: TRBJ2-5
V: TRBV2
CDR3: CASSEAHREGETQYF
DNA: TGTGCCAGCAGTGAAGCCCACAGGGAAGGAGAGACCCAGTACTTC

D: .
size: .
J: TRBJ1-1
V: TRBV15
CDR3: CATSRGQGNTEAFF
DNA: TGTGCCACCAGCAGAGGTCAGGGGAACACTGAAGCTTTCTTT